The source of this T cell receptor (beta chain) is a study of a mutant IDH1 vaccine in newly diagnosed glioma. Study overall: Patients began vaccination 4-6 weeks after radiotherapy alone, or with temozolomide cycles.

Germline CDR1 and CDR2: MNHEY and SMNVEV (reference sequence). Trimming took 6 bases from V and 1 from J; bases not matched to a gene: 18. The CDR3 is made up of 20 amino acids. Sample time point: week 47, end of study. The investigators gave 300 ug of mutant IDH1 20-mer peptide in each vaccine dose, together with topical imiquimod. Eight vaccinations went to patients in weeks 1, 3, 5, 7, 11, 15, 19, 23. Of note for this clone: Antigen specificity is unknown.

TCRdb keeps only in-frame clones here, not all; method: immunoSEQ multiplex PCR. Among 10,000 to 15,000 clones listed, around 81% were seen once. The rearrangement uses TRBV27 and TRBJ1-1; 12 nucleotides line up with TRBD1. This sequence was found in a woman aged 40 to 50 with glioma. The specimen was PBMCs, collected from a glioma patient whose treatment included an IDH1 peptide vaccine. The CDR3 loop reads CASRRGTGGVGWGGNTEAFF. The DNA for the CDR3 is TGTGCCAGCAGACGAGGGACAGGGGGCGTCGGGTGGGGAGGGAACACTGAAGCTTTCTTT.